This TCR beta chain was sequenced during a study of blood T cell repertoires in COVID-19. Per the original methods: By means of reference gene primer amplification, nucleated cell counts were estimated. Assay used: immunoSEQ multiplex PCR; TCRdb lists only in-frame clones, some missing. The DNA gave D and trimming, while V, J and clone size come from that table. The sample includes 120,000 to 150,000 clones, roughly 87% of them seen just once. Germline V lookup: CDR1 LNHDA, CDR2 SQIVND (reference sequence). Trimming took 4 bases from V and 6 from J; bases not matched to a gene: 12. The CDR3 is made up of 15 amino acids.

The gene calls are TRBV19 and TRBJ2-7; 7 bases line up with TRBD1. This clonotype originated in a woman between 50 and 59 years old with acute or convalescent COVID-19. Sequenced sample: peripheral blood. The CDR3 spells CASSSTRRGGLEQYF. CDR3 DNA sequence: TGTGCCAGTAGTAGCACCAGGCGAGGGGGCCTCGAGCAGTACTTC.